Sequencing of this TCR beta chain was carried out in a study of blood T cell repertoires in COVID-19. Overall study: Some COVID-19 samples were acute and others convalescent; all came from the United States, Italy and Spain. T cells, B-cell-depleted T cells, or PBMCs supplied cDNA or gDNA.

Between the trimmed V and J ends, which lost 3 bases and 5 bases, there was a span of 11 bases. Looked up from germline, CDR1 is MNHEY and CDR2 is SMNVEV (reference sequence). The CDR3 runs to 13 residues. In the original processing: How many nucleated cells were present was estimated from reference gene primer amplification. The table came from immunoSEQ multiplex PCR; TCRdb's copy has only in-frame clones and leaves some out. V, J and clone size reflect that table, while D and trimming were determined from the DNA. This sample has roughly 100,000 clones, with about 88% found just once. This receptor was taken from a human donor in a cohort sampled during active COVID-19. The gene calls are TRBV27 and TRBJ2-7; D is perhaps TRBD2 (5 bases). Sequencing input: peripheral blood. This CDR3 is CASSLISEHEQYF. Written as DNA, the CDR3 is TGTGCCAGCAGTTTGATTAGCGAGCACGAGCAGTACTTC.